Listed here is a single T cell receptor (beta chain). Its antigen is still unknown. No per-base quality is available; no much larger clone lies one base away. Whole blood was collected in K2EDTA tubes by collaborating institutions according to the institutions' own protocols. For TCRbeta analysis, collaborator samples were shipped as frozen whole blood, as isolated PBMCs, or as DNA extracted from either sample type. This sample is drawn from a study of blood T cell repertoires in COVID-19 (TCRdb year 2020). In terms of the full investigation: Samples from collaborators originated in the United States, Italy and Spain and spanned both the acute and convalescent phases of COVID-19. The material from the prospective study consisted of cDNA or gDNA derived from T cells, B-cell-depleted T cells, or PBMCs. The dataset comprised deeply sampled blood TCRbeta repertoires from subjects exposed to, actively infected with, or recovered from COVID-19. The repertoires were released in a freely available public database meant as a resource for research on the immune response to SARS-CoV-2. Samples were obtained from the ongoing ImmuneRACE study (first 160 participants) and from some 1,300 subjects provided by 6 global collaborators. A de-identified subject ID, COVID-19 status, age in years and sex were almost always included in the sample metadata. Where available, HLA class I and class II types were taken from metadata supplied by the sample provider and were not determined by assay-based typing. The paper's findings and limits, for the study overall: Clinical and demographic metadata were provided uncurated, with the amount varying by source and participant.

TCRbeta CDR3 regions were amplified from genomic DNA by means of the immunoSEQ Assay, a bias-controlled multiplex PCR. The published analysis was carried out like this. The number of nucleated cells in each sample was estimated from the amplification of reference gene primers within the assay. Sequence reads were collapsed and filtered to measure the absolute abundance of every unique TCRbeta CDR3 rearrangement. For each sample, productive Simpson clonality was calculated as the square root of Simpson's diversity index over productive rearrangements. TCRdb carries this immuneACCESS record with in-frame sequences only. Its versions omit some clonotypes, under half of them owing to an unresolved V gene in the studies checked, with the rest unexplained. The DNA was the basis for D and trimming; V, J and clone size are from that table. The sample profile shows approximately 130,000 clones; approximately 80% of them were found once. The ten largest clones take up over 15% of the sample.

The germline V gene (reference sequence) specifies SEHNR as CDR1 and FQNEAQ as CDR2. Germline trimming: 0 bases from V, 7 bases from J; junction bases outside gene matches: 3. Taken from cysteine to phenylalanine, the CDR3 has 14 residues. The read is trimmed to its CDR3 DNA, 42 bases read in frame from base 1. Source material: peripheral blood. The TCR was taken from a man of 80 years or more with acute or convalescent COVID-19. The V gene is TRBV7-9 and the J gene is TRBJ2-4; 7 middle bases align to TRBD1. The DNA sequence is TGTGCCAGCAGCTTAGCAGGGGGCGCTAACATTCAGTACTTC. It translates as CASSLAGGANIQYF.